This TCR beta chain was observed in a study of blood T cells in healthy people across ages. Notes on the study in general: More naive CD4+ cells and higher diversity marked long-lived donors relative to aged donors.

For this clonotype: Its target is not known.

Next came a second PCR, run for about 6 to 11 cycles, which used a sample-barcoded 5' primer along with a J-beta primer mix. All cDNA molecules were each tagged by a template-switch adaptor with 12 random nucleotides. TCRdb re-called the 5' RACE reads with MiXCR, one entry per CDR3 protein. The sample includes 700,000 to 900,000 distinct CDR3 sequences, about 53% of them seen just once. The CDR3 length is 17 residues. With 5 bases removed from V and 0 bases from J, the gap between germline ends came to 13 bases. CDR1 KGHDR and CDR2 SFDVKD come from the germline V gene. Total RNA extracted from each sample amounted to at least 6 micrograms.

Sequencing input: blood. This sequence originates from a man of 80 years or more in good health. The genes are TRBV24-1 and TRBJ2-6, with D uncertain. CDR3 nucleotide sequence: TGTGCCACCAGTGCAGCGACCTTTAGCTCTGGGGCCAACGTCCTGACTTTC. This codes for CATSAATFSSGANVLTF.